These T cell receptor beta chains were read from a single sample in a study of T-cell memory formation after mild COVID-19. One entry per CDR3 protein, called by TCRdb with MiXCR from the 5' RACE reads. The sample yields around 530,000 distinct CDR3 sequences, about 20% seen once. Specimen: PBMCs or a T cell subset sorted from them (not recorded which). The source is an adult woman who had mild COVID-19 (a few samples of this study predate the infection). Cell type and time point are not known. CDR3s leave out the opening cysteine and the closing phenylalanine or tryptophan. Each record gives: V gene, D gene, clone size, J gene, CDR3 protein. A D gene is named only where the DNA matches it firmly. The size of a clone is reported for some rows only, either as once, few or many, or as a class for expanded clones.

TRBV5-4	TRBD1	.	TRBJ2-2	ASSRDSPSPGELF
TRBV7-9	.	.	TRBJ1-1	ASSFVTGPTEAF
TRBV6-5	.	.	TRBJ2-2	ASSYSSGLRTGELF
TRBV6-5	.	.	TRBJ2-7	ASMKRSGLYEQY
TRBV5-4	TRBD2	.	TRBJ2-3	ASSSSGRWTDTQY
TRBV5-1	TRBD2	many	TRBJ2-1	ASSSGTTSGGANEQF
TRBV20-1	.	few	TRBJ1-2	SAARGSYGYT
TRBV24-1	.	few	TRBJ2-1	ATSDTTTDNEQF
TRBV12-3/TRBV12-4	TRBD1	.	TRBJ2-2	ASSYPGGMNTGELF
TRBV5-1	TRBD2	.	TRBJ2-1	ASSEGLAGGPLEQF
TRBV4-3	.	.	TRBJ1-1	ASSQVGRAVGTEAF
TRBV6-5	TRBD2	.	TRBJ2-7	ASSYFGGDGYEQY
TRBV19	.	.	TRBJ2-7	ASSPRWRDYEQY
TRBV7-9	TRBD1	.	TRBJ2-7	ASSLGFGDRDYEQY
TRBV5-5	TRBD1	few	TRBJ1-6	ASFSTGDRSPLH
TRBV20-1	.	few	TRBJ1-6	SARARSGDLGSSPLH
TRBV3-1	.	few	TRBJ1-1	ASSQWTENTEAF
TRBV6-5	TRBD1	.	TRBJ1-2	ASSATGGQGYT
TRBV5-1	.	.	TRBJ2-7	ASSVMPGSSYEQY
TRBV5-6	.	once	TRBJ2-3	ASSLPRGDASTDTQY
TRBV6-5	.	many	TRBJ2-2	ASSYSRGAGTGELF
TRBV27	.	.	TRBJ1-6	ASSLQGRRNSPLH
TRBV11-3	TRBD2	.	TRBJ2-3	ASSLVAGVGSDTQY
TRBV3-1	.	few	TRBJ1-2	ASSQEARYGYT
TRBV18	.	.	TRBJ1-1	ASRPTGGIEAF
TRBV6-5	TRBD2	few	TRBJ2-1	ASSSSFLAGGYNEQF
TRBV7-8	.	few	TRBJ2-3	ASSTSPELTNTDTQY
TRBV29-1	TRBD1	.	TRBJ2-2	SFPAGQAFTGELF
TRBV12-3/TRBV12-4	.	many	TRBJ2-7	ASSLGPAYEQY
TRBV29-1	TRBD2	few	TRBJ2-1	SVRTSGNPGNEQF
TRBV7-9	.	.	TRBJ2-4	ASSWGPLEGAKNIQY
TRBV15	.	few	TRBJ2-7	ATSRGKLGAVYEQY
TRBV6-5	.	.	TRBJ1-2	ASSSDRRYGYT
TRBV20-1	.	few	TRBJ1-4	SARERPVGEKLF
TRBV6-5	.	.	TRBJ1-1	ATATQGRQNTEAF
TRBV7-7	.	.	TRBJ2-7	ASSSKGVPTTSSTYEQY
TRBV10-3	TRBD1	few	TRBJ2-7	AIGTGDYEQY
TRBV12-3/TRBV12-4	.	.	TRBJ1-5	ASGRTDSNQPQH
TRBV3-1	TRBD1	few	TRBJ1-6	ARGGQGNSPLH
TRBV7-9	TRBD1	.	TRBJ1-5	ASSSDRNNQPQH
TRBV5-1	TRBD1	few	TRBJ2-1	ASTLGDSHNEQF
TRBV5-1	.	.	TRBJ2-3	ASSLVTGRSTDTQY
TRBV5-5	TRBD2	.	TRBJ2-5	ASRGLAGVGETQY
TRBV15	.	.	TRBJ1-6	ATSRGGFGESPLH
TRBV6-6	.	.	TRBJ1-2	ASSRSGLDGYT
TRBV4-2	TRBD2	few	TRBJ2-3	ASSPGLAGGPGADTQY
TRBV19	.	.	TRBJ2-3	ASRAKGKDTQY
TRBV4-3	.	many	TRBJ2-4	ASSQDGAGGLAKNIQY
TRBV5-1	TRBD2	.	TRBJ2-3	ASSLGQREAPDTQY
TRBV7-9	TRBD2	many	TRBJ2-3	ASSLGLAGAADTQY
TRBV19	.	few	TRBJ2-1	ASSIAWRGSSYNEQF
TRBV18	TRBD1	.	TRBJ2-7	ASSPWDRASYEQY